This T cell receptor beta chain was identified in a study of blood T cell repertoires in COVID-19. Across the study: Both acute and convalescent COVID-19 samples were obtained from the United States, Italy and Spain. The analysed material was cDNA or gDNA that came from T cells, B-cell-depleted T cells, or PBMCs.

Patients from Seattle were sampled longitudinally, starting during active infection. Original analysis: Reference gene primer amplification gave estimated nucleated cell counts. The table came from immunoSEQ multiplex PCR; TCRdb's copy has only in-frame clones and leaves some out. V and J calls and clone size come straight from that table; D and trimming were deduced from the DNA. The sample includes around 430,000 clones, 70% to 90% seen only once; the top ten take 10% to 15%. This sequence was found in a woman aged 45-59 years with COVID-19, enrolled during active disease. The sequencing input was peripheral blood.

In DNA form, the CDR3 reads TGTGCCAGCAGTGAATTCAGTGCCGAAGCTTTCTTT. This gives the protein CASSEFSAEAFF. V usage is TRBV2 and J usage is TRBJ1-1; no clear D. Germline V gives CDR1 SNHLY, CDR2 FYNNEI. The CDR3 has 12 amino acids. Trimming took off 2 bases at V and 8 bases at J, with 9 bases between the two ends.